These 28 T cell receptor beta chains share one sample of origin, sequenced in a study of blood T cells in healthy people across ages. Combining a sample-barcoded 5' primer with a J-beta primer mix, a second PCR ran for about 7 to 11 cycles. MiXCR, run by TCRdb on the 5' RACE reads, gives a single entry per CDR3 protein. This table has roughly 1,700,000 distinct CDR3 sequences, about 30% appearing once. The sequenced sample was blood. The receptors were sampled from a woman aged 25 to 45 in good health.

Remarks on this clonotype: This may be a read error, as it is one base from a much larger clone. The V and J genes are TRBV29-1 and TRBJ2-5; 10 bases are a match to TRBD2. This CDR3 is built from 14 residues. Germline CDR1 is SQVTM and CDR2 is ANQGSEA. The V gene end was trimmed by 4 bases and the J gene end by 1 base; junction bases not matched to a gene: 3. The chain's CDR3 is CSVASGGAQETQYF. CDR3 DNA: TGCAGCGTTGCCAGCGGGGGGGCCCAAGAGACCCAGTACTTC.

The rearrangement uses TRBV6-5 and TRBJ2-4, with 7 positions matching TRBD1. V lost 0 bases to trimming and J lost 13 bases; unmatched junction nucleotides: 6. The germline gives CDR1 MNHEY, CDR2 SVGAGI. The CDR3 has 13 amino acids. The CDR3 region has the DNA TGTGCCAGCAGTTACTCCGGGACAGCTGAGCAGTACTTC. Amino acid sequence: CASSYSGTAEQYF.

This clonotype was recorded many times. CDR3 bases: TGTGCCAGCAGCCCAGACAGGGCTGGTGGCTATGGCTACACCTTC. This gives the protein CASSPDRAGGYGYTF. The J gene is TRBJ1-2, the V gene TRBV7-3; 7 bases are a match to TRBD1. After removal of 5 bases from V and 4 bases from J, the junction contained 10 bases not matched to a gene. The CDR3 is made up of 15 amino acids. Germline V CDR1 and CDR2: SGHTA, FQGTGA.

Only a few counts were recorded for this clonotype. This sequence joins TRBV27 and TRBJ2-3, with TRBD2 matching over 10 bases. This CDR3 has 15 amino acids. The germline CDR1 and CDR2 sequences are MNHEY and SMNVEV (reference sequence). The J segment lost 1 base and the V segment lost 6 bases, leaving 4 bases of the junction unmatched. CDR3 loop: CASREGTSGTDTQYF. CDR3 nucleotides: TGTGCCAGCAGGGAAGGGACTAGCGGCACAGATACGCAGTATTTT.

This chain joins TRBV21-1 and TRBJ2-7; the D call TRBD2 from the table was never checked on the DNA. TRBV21-1 is flagged as a pseudogene. This CDR3 has 16 residues. The CDR3 loop reads CATNPPGLAGLGEQYF. CDR3 nucleotide sequence: TGTGCCACCAACCCTCCTGGGCTAGCGGGATTAGGGGAGCAGTACTTC.

The chain joins TRBV5-1 to TRBJ2-2; 10 bases match TRBD1. The CDR3 totals 19 residues. V lost 0 bases and J lost 3; bases outside the gene matches: 11. Per the germline V gene, CDR1 is SGHRS and CDR2 is YFSETQ. This CDR3 reads CASSLDSLLGTGDTGELFF. The CDR3, as DNA: TGCGCCAGCAGCTTGGATTCCCTCTTAGGGACAGGGGACACCGGGGAGCTGTTTTTT.

The table lists this clonotype with a few counts. The chain links TRBV7-9 to TRBJ1-1; D call uncertain. Germline values: CDR1 SEHNR, CDR2 FQNEAQ (reference sequence). The ends were cut back, 3 bases at V and 2 bases at J, with 10 bases in the middle. The CDR3 contains 14 residues. Here the CDR3 DNA reads TGTGCCAGCAGCTTGAAACAGCTCAACACTGAAGCTTTCTTT. Protein: CASSLKQLNTEAFF.

This clonotype showed up many times. Here the CDR3 DNA reads TGTGCCAGCAGCCAAAGGGACCTCTATGGCTACACCTTC. Its translation: CASSQRDLYGYTF. The chain links TRBV12-3 or TRBV12-4 to TRBJ1-2; D perhaps matches TRBD1 (5 bases). Between the trimmed V and J ends, which lost 6 bases and 4 bases, there was a span of 12 bases. CDR3 size: 13 residues.

Worth noting for this clonotype: The junction does not match germline at one end; this may be a read error. CDR3 sequence: CASSSGWGTNEKRFF. CDR3 DNA: TGTGCCAGCTCCTCTGGGTGGGGAACTAATGAAAAACGGTTTTTT. The chain is built from TRBV9 and TRBJ1-4; D call uncertain. Germline V gene data show CDR1 as SGDLS and CDR2 as YYNGEE. The length of the CDR3 is 15 residues.

This clonotype was seen once. This chain connects TRBV11-2 to TRBJ2-3, with D tentatively TRBD2 (6 bases). The germline V gene encodes CDR1 SGHAT and CDR2 FQNNGV. V dropped 3 bases and J dropped 2 bases, with 15 bases sitting between them. The CDR3 covers 16 residues. The CDR3 DNA is TGTGCCAGCAGCTTTCGGGGGACCCTGATCACAGATACGCAGTATTTT. The encoded protein is CASSFRGTLITDTQYF.

This clonotype was seen at least ten times. The chain joins TRBV20-1 to TRBJ1-6; D is unresolved. From germline, CDR1 is DFQATT and CDR2 SNEGSKA (reference sequence). With 0 bases removed from V and 8 bases from J, the gap between germline ends came to 5 bases. The CDR3 is 12 amino acids. In DNA form, the CDR3 reads TGCAGTGCTAGAGACAGAGATTCACCCCTCCACTTT. It translates to CSARDRDSPLHF.

The sample holds a few counts of this clonotype. This may come from a read error, since a much larger clone is one base off. The chain combines TRBV12-3 or TRBV12-4 with TRBJ2-7; D possibly corresponds to TRBD2 (6 bases). This CDR3 comprises 12 residues. CDR3 in amino acids: CASRRGPYKQYF. Written as DNA, the CDR3 is TGTGCCAGCAGGCGGGGCCCCTACAAGCAGTACTTC.

This clonotype was picked up many times. The chain links TRBV12-3 or TRBV12-4 to TRBJ2-6; D is uncertain. This CDR3 contains 14 residues. V was shortened by 10 bases and J by 0 bases, with 10 bases between the two germline ends. The DNA for the CDR3 is TGTGCCACCGGCCTTACCTCTGGGGCCAACGTCCTGACTTTC. This translates into CATGLTSGANVLTF.

This sequence joins TRBV7-2 and TRBJ2-1, with D tentatively TRBD2 (6 bases). V was shortened by 6 bases and J by 4 bases, with 10 bases between the two germline ends. CDR1 SGHTA and CDR2 FQGNSA come from the germline V gene. The CDR3 length is 13 residues. CDR3 residues: CASSRTIYNEQFF. The CDR3 region has the DNA TGTGCCAGCAGTCGGACTATTTACAATGAGCAGTTCTTC.

The chain is built from TRBV11-2 and TRBJ1-1; D perhaps matches TRBD1 (6 bases). Germline V CDR1 and CDR2: SGHAT, FQNNGV. Trimming shortened V by 2 bases and J by 1 base, and 11 bases separated the two germline ends. CDR3 length equals 15 residues. DNA for the CDR3: TGTGCCAGCAGCTTATCCGGGACAACGAACACTGAAGCTTTCTTT. Amino acid sequence: CASSLSGTTNTEAFF. The variable domain in full, with the rest retrieved from reference TRBV11-2 and TRBJ1-1, is EAGVAQSPRYKIIEKRQSVAFWCNPISGHATLYWYQQILGQGPKLLIQFQNNGVVDDSQLPKDRFSAERLKGVDSTLKIQPAKLEDSAVYLCASSLSGTTNTEAFFGQGTRLTVV.

The V and J genes are TRBV30 and TRBJ2-7; D ambiguous. The V gene lost 0 bases and the J gene lost 3 bases, with 12 bases spanning the gap. Germline V gives CDR1 GTSNPN, CDR2 SVGIG (reference sequence). The CDR3 spans 14 residues. The CDR3 protein is CAWSVGRQLYEQYF. The CDR3 nucleotides are TGTGCCTGGAGTGTAGGTCGCCAGCTCTACGAGCAGTACTTC.

The CDR3 DNA sequence: TGTGCCAGCAGTGAAGAAGGGCGGATTTCACCCCTCCACTTT. Its protein product is CASSEEGRISPLHF. The chain couples TRBV6-1 to TRBJ1-6; no clear D. CDR1 is MNHNS, CDR2 SASEGT, per germline. The CDR3 consists of 14 residues. Trimming stripped 1 base from V and 9 bases from J, with 10 bases between.

This clonotype appeared a few times. This chain connects TRBV4-1 to TRBJ2-7, with D uncertain. This CDR3 has 13 residues. V shed 0 bases and J shed 3 bases, with 6 bases lying between them. Germline V lookup: CDR1 MGHRA, CDR2 YSYEKL. The CDR3 sequence: CASSQDKGYEQYF. In DNA, the CDR3 is TGCGCCAGCAGCCAAGATAAGGGCTACGAGCAGTACTTC.

The table lists this clonotype with many counts. This rearrangement joins TRBV6-6 to TRBJ2-4; 10 nucleotides agree with TRBD2. Germline trimming cut 0 bases from V and 5 bases from J; bases unmatched to any gene: 7. Germline CDR1 is MNHNY and CDR2 is SVGAGI (reference sequence). CDR3 length equals 17 residues. CDR3 in DNA: TGTGCCAGCAGTTACTCCCTAGCGGGAGAAGGTGAAAACATTCAGTACTTC. This gives the protein CASSYSLAGEGENIQYF.

This chain joins TRBV7-9 and TRBJ2-6, with D possibly called TRBD1 or TRBD2 (6 bases each). CDR3 length: 15 residues. The germline V gene has CDR1 SEHNR and CDR2 FQNEAQ (reference sequence). Trimming took 3 bases from V and 5 from J, leaving 11 bases between them. In DNA form, the CDR3 reads TGTGCCAGCAGCTTTGGGGGGCCCAGGGCCAACGTCCTGACTTTC. Translated: CASSFGGPRANVLTF.

About this clonotype: The CDR3 carries no conserved terminal phenylalanine or tryptophan, so it likely arises from a read error. This sequence joins TRBV27 and TRBJ2-6, with D possibly being TRBD1 or TRBD2 (5 bases each). This CDR3 region has 16 residues. Per the germline V gene, CDR1 is MNHEY and CDR2 is SMNVEV (reference sequence). The V end lost 7 bases, the J end lost 0 bases, and 13 bases lay between the germline ends. The CDR3 region is CASTMGESSGANVLTY. The CDR3 DNA sequence: TGTGCCAGCACCATGGGGGAGAGCTCTGGGGCCAACGTCCTGACTTAC.

This clonotype was observed a handful of times. One junction end does not reproduce the germline sequence, and a read error may be involved. The chain links TRBV28 to TRBJ1-5; D is ambiguous. The CDR3 length is 12 residues. Germline CDR1 reads MDHEN; CDR2 reads SYDVKM. The CDR3 DNA is TGTGCCAGCAGGTCCGTTAATCAGCCTCAGCATTTT. The encoded protein is CASRSVNQPQHF.

Only one count was recorded for this clonotype. CDR3 sequence: CAWIEDPTYNEQYF. CDR3 DNA: TGTGCCTGGATCGAGGACCCCACCTACAACGAGCAGTACTTC. This rearrangement joins TRBV30 to TRBJ2-5; D is uncertain. TRBJ2-7 matches the DNA end more closely, so the J call is doubtful. Germline V gene sequence: CDR1 GTSNPN, CDR2 SVGIG (reference sequence). This CDR3 comprises 14 residues.

This clonotype was recorded many times. The chain uses TRBV20-1 and TRBJ2-7, with 12 bases fitting TRBD2. The J segment lost 5 bases and the V segment lost 5 bases, leaving 13 bases of the junction unmatched. The CDR3 runs 16 residues. CDR1 and CDR2 (germline): DFQATT, SNEGSKA (reference sequence). In nucleotides, the CDR3 is TGCAGTGCTGTTACCCGCCGGACTAGCGGGGCAGACGAGCAGTACTTC. This encodes CSAVTRRTSGADEQYF.

The chain has TRBV20-1 and TRBJ2-3; TRBD2 is a possible D gene (6 bases). V shed 0 bases and J shed 4 bases, with 14 bases lying between them. The CDR3 runs to 15 residues. Per germline, CDR1 DFQATT and CDR2 SNEGSKA (reference sequence). The CDR3, as DNA: TGCAGTGCTAGAGATCCCCGTGTAGCGGCAGATACGCAGTATTTT. Translated, it gives CSARDPRVAADTQYF.

The chain couples TRBV3-1 to TRBJ2-3; 8 bases map to TRBD2. CDR1 and CDR2 (germline): LGHDT, YNNKEL (reference sequence). This CDR3 comprises 14 residues. The trim removed 3 bases at V and 5 bases at J, leaving 4 bases unmatched. The CDR3 sequence is CASSQFSGEDTQYF. The CDR3 nucleotides read TGTGCCAGCAGCCAGTTTAGCGGGGAAGATACGCAGTATTTT.

This clonotype turned up a few times. This chain uses TRBV30 with TRBJ2-1, with 14 bases lining up with TRBD2. This CDR3 has 16 residues. From germline, CDR1 is GTSNPN and CDR2 SVGIG (reference sequence). With V trimmed by 1 base and J by 7 bases, 6 bases remained unmatched. The CDR3 region has the DNA TGTGCCTGGAGTGAGTGGGGGACTAGCGGGAGAAATGAGCAGTTCTTC. It encodes CAWSEWGTSGRNEQFF.

This clonotype has more than one count but fewer than ten. The CDR3 DNA follows: TGTGCCAGCAGTTACTCGAGTCCCCTTGTGACGCAGTATTTT. Protein product: CASSYSSPLVTQYF. This rearrangement joins TRBV6-5 to TRBJ2-3; D gene uncertain. Trimming removed 0 bases from V and 9 bases from J, with 13 bases in between. CDR1 and CDR2 (germline): MNHEY, SVGAGI. This CDR3 contains 14 residues.